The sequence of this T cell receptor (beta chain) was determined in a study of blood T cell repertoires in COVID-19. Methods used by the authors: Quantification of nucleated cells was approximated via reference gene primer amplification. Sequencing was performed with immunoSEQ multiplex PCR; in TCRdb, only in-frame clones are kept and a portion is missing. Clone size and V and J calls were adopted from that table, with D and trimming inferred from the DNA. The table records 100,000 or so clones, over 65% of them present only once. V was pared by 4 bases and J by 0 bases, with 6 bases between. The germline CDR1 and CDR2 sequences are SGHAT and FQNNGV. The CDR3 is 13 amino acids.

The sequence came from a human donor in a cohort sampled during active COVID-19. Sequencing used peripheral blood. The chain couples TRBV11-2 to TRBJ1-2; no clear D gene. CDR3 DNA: TGTGCCAGCAGCTGGAGTCCTAACTATGGCTACACCTTC. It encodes CASSWSPNYGYTF.